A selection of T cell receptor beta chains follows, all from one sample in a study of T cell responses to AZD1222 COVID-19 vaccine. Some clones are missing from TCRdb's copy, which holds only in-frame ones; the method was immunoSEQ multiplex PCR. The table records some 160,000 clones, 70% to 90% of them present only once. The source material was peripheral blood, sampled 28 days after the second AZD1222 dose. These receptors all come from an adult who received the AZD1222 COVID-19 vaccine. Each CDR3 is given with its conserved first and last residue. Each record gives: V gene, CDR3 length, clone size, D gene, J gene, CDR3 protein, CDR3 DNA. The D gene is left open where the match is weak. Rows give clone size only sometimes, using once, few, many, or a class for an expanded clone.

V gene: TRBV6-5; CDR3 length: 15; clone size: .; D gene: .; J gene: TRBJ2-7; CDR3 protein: CASSIRTGGREMQYF; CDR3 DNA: TGTGCCAGCAGCATCAGGACAGGTGGCCGGGAGATGCAGTACTTC
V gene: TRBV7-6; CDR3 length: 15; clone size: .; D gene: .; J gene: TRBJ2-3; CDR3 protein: CASSPRPSSTDTQYF; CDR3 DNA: TGTGCCAGCAGCCCTAGGCCTTCTAGCACAGATACGCAGTATTTT
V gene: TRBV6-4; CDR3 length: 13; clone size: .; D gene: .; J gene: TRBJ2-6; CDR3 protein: CASRTSGANVLTF; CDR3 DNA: TGTGCCAGCAGGACGTCTGGGGCCAACGTCCTGACTTTC
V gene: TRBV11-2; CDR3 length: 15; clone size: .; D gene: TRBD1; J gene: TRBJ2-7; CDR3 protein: CASSPDRASAYEQYF; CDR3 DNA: TGTGCCAGCAGCCCTGACAGGGCCTCGGCGTACGAGCAGTACTTC
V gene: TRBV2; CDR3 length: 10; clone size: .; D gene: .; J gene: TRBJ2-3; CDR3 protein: CARGPYTQYF; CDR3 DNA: TGTGCACGGGGGCCATATACGCAGTATTTT
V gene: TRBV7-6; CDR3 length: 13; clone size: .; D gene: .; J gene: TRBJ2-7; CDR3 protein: CASSLGGPYEQYF; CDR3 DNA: TGTGCCAGCAGCTTAGGGGGGCCCTACGAGCAGTACTTC
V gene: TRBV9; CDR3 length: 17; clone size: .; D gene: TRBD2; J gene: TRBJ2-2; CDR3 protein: CASSVLPGLASTGELFF; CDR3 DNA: TGTGCCAGCAGCGTACTACCGGGACTAGCTAGCACCGGGGAGCTGTTTTTT
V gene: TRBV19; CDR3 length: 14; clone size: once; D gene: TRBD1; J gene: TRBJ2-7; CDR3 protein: CASSPQGAPYEQYF; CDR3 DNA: TGTGCCAGTAGTCCCCAGGGGGCCCCCTACGAGCAGTACTTC
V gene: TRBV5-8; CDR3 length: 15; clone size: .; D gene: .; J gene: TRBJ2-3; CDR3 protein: CASSLGSRSTDTQYF; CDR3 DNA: TGTGCCAGCAGCTTGGGGTCACGAAGCACAGATACGCAGTATTTT
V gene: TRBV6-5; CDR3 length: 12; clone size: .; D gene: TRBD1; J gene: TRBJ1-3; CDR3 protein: CASQGAGNTIYF; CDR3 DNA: TGTGCCAGCCAGGGGGCTGGAAACACCATATATTTT
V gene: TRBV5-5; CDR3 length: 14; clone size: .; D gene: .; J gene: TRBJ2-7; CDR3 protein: CASSPAVGSYEQYF; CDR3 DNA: TGTGCCAGCAGCCCGGCTGTGGGCTCCTACGAGCAGTACTTC
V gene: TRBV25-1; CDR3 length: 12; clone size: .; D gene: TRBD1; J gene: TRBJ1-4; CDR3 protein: CATRQGGEKLFF; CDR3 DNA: TGTGCCACCAGACAGGGGGGAGAAAAACTGTTTTTT
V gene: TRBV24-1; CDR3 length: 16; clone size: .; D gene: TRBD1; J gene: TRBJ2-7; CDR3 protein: CATSDLGQASSYEQYF; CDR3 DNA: TGTGCCACCAGTGACCTGGGACAGGCGAGCTCCTACGAGCAGTACTTC
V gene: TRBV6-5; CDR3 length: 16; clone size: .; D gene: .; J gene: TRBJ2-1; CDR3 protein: CASSYRVTGTIYEQFF; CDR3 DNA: TGTGCCAGCAGTTATAGGGTGACAGGGACTATCTATGAGCAGTTCTTC
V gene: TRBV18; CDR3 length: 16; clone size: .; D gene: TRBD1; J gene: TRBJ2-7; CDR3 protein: CASSYTPGQVTYEQYF; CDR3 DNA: TGTGCCAGCTCTTACACGCCGGGACAGGTAACCTACGAGCAGTACTTC
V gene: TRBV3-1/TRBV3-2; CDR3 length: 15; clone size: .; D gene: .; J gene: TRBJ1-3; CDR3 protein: CASSHGQYAGNTIYF; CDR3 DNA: TGTGCCAGCAGCCATGGGCAGTATGCTGGAAACACCATATATTTT
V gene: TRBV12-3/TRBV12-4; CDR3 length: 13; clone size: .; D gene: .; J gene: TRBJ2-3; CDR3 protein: CASSPSSTDTQYF; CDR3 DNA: TGTGCCAGCAGTCCCTCTAGCACAGATACGCAGTATTTT
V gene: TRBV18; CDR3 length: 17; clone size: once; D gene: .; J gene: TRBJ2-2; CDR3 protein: CASSPPAGGTNTGELFF; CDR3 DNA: TGTGCCAGCTCACCACCGGCAGGCGGAACGAACACCGGGGAGCTGTTTTTT
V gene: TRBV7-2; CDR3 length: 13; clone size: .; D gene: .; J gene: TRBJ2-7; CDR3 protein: CASSLGDLREQYF; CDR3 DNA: TGTGCCAGCAGCTTAGGGGACTTACGTGAGCAGTACTTC
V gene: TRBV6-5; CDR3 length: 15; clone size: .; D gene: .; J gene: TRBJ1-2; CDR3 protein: CASSYRRDIVGGYTF; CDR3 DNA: TGTGCCAGCAGTTACCGCCGCGACATAGTTGGAGGCTACACCTTC
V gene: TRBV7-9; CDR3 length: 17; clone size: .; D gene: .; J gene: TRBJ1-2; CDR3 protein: CASSLETERPRGYGYTF; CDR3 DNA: TGTGCCAGCAGCTTAGAGACCGAGCGCCCGCGGGGCTATGGCTACACCTTC
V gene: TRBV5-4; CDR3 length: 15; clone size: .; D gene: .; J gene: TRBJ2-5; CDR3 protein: CASSLPGAQAETQYF; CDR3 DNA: TGTGCCAGCAGCCTGCCGGGAGCCCAGGCGGAGACCCAGTACTTC
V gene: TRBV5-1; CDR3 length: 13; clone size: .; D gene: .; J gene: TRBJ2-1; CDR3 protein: CASSLAEGMEQFF; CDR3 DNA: TGCGCCAGCAGCTTGGCGGAGGGGATGGAGCAGTTCTTC
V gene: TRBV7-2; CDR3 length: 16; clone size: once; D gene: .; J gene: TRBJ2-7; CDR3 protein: CASSLHSAGATYEQYF; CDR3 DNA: TGTGCCAGCAGCTTACATTCTGCGGGCGCGACCTACGAGCAGTACTTC
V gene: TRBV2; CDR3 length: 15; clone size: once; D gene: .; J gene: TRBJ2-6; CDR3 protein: CASSEQGSGANVLTF; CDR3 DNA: TGTGCCAGCAGTGAACAGGGCTCTGGGGCCAACGTCCTGACTTTC
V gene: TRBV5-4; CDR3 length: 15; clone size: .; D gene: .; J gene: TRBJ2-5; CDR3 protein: CASSLQGASMETQYF; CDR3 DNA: TGTGCCAGCAGCTTGCAGGGTGCCTCTATGGAGACCCAGTACTTC
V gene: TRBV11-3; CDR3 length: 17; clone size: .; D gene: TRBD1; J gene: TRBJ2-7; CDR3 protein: CASSSTYGGTGANEQYF; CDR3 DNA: TGTGCCAGCAGCTCCACTTACGGCGGGACAGGGGCGAACGAGCAGTACTTC
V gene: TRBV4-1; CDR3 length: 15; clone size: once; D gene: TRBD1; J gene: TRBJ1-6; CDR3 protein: CASSWSHQGDSPLHF; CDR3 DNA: TGCGCCAGCAGCTGGTCTCATCAGGGGGATTCACCCCTCCACTTT
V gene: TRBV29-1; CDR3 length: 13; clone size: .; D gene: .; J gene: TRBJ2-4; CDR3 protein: CSAEGLAKNIQYF; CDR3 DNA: TGCAGCGCCGAAGGGCTAGCCAAAAACATTCAGTACTTC
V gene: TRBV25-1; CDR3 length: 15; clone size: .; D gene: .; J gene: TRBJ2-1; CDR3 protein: CASAQGGSYYNEQFF; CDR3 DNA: TGTGCCAGCGCCCAAGGAGGGTCGTATTACAATGAGCAGTTCTTC
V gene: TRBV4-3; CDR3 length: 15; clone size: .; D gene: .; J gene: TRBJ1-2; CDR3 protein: CASSQVVTNLAGYTF; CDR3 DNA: TGCGCCAGCAGCCAAGTTGTAACTAACCTGGCGGGCTACACCTTC
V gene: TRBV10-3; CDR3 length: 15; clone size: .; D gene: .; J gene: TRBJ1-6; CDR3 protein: CAISLGDPYNSPLHF; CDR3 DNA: TGTGCCATCAGCCTAGGGGATCCCTATAATTCACCCCTCCACTTT
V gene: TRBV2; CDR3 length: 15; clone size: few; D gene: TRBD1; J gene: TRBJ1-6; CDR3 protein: CASSQDRGGNSPLHF; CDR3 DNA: TGTGCCAGCAGTCAGGACAGGGGGGGAAATTCACCCCTCCACTTT
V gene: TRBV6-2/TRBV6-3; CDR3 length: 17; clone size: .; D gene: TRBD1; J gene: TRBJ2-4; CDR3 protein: CASSSADRSPSKNIQYF; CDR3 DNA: TGTGCCAGCAGTTCCGCGGACAGGAGTCCCTCCAAAAACATTCAGTACTTC
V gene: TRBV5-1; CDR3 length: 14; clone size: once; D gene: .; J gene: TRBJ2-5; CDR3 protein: CASSLGAAQETQYF; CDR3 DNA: TGCGCCAGCAGCTTGGGGGCAGCCCAAGAGACCCAGTACTTC
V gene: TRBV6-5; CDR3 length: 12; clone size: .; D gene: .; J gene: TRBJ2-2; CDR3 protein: CASIGTTGELFF; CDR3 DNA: TGTGCCAGCATCGGTACCACCGGGGAGCTGTTTTTT
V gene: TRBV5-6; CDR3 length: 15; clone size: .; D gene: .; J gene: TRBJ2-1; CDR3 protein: CASSLGTLTYNEQFF; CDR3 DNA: TGTGCCAGCAGCTTGGGAACACTCACTTACAATGAGCAGTTCTTC
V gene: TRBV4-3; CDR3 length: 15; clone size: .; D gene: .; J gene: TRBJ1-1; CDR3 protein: CASSQDYTGSTEAFF; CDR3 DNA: TGCGCCAGCAGCCAAGATTATACAGGGAGCACTGAAGCTTTCTTT
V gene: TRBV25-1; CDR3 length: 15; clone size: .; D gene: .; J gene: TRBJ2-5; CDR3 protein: CASSEYRGAGETQYF; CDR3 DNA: TGTGCCAGCAGTGAATATCGGGGCGCGGGGGAGACCCAGTACTTC
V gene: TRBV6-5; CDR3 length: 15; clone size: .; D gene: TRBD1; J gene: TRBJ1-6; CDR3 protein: CASSFRDSHNSPLHF; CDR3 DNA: TGTGCCAGCAGTTTCCGGGACAGTCATAATTCACCCCTCCACTTT
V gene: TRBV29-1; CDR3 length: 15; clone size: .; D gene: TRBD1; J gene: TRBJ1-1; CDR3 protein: CSVEDVDRVLTEAFF; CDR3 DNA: TGCAGCGTTGAAGACGTCGACAGGGTTCTTACTGAAGCTTTCTTT
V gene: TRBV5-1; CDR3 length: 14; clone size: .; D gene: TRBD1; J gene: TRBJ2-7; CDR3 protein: CASSLGETGGEQYF; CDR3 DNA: TGCGCCAGCAGCTTGGGTGAAACAGGGGGCGAGCAGTACTTC
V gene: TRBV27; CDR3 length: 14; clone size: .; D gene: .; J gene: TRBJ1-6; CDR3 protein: CASRVRGQDSPLHF; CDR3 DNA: TGTGCCAGCAGAGTGCGGGGGCAGGATTCACCCCTCCACTTT
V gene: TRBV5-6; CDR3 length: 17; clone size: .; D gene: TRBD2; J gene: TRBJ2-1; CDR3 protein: CASSPMLVLAGEGEQFF; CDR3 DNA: TGTGCCAGCAGCCCCATGCTGGTACTAGCGGGGGAGGGTGAGCAGTTCTTC
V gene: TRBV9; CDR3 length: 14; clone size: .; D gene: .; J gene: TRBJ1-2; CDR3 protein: CASSAQAITYGYTF; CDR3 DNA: TGTGCCAGCAGCGCCCAGGCCATCACTTATGGCTACACCTTC